The entry below describes one TCR beta chain. The antigen remains undetermined. The source of the sample is a study of T-cell memory formation after mild COVID-19. Germline CDR1 MNHEY, CDR2 SVGAGI. With 6 bases removed from V and 5 bases from J, the gap between germline ends came to 16 bases. The CDR3 loop spans 14 amino acids. The 5'RACE method, run with constant-segment primers, produced TCR alpha and TCR beta cDNA libraries (carrying sample barcodes and UMIs). Via MiXCR, TCRdb re-called the 5' RACE reads, giving one row per CDR3 protein. The table has hundreds of thousands of distinct CDR3 sequences, about 20% seen once. Study-wide points: The CD4+ clones that contracted clustered mainly within CM and EM, and the CD8+ clones concentrated in EMRA. The second-wave clones peaking on day 37 were not confirmed as SARS-CoV-2-specific.

The V and J genes are TRBV6-5 and TRBJ1-1; D is unresolved. Sequencing was carried out using PBMCs or a T cell subset sorted from them (not recorded which). The sequence was collected from an adult woman who had mild COVID-19 (a few samples of this study predate the infection). Cell type and time point are not known. This CDR3 is CASRDGPRGTEAFF. The CDR3 DNA follows: TGTGCCAGCAGGGACGGACCACGCGGGACTGAAGCTTTCTTT.